This T cell receptor (beta chain) was found in a study of T cells in localized non-small cell lung cancer. Whole-study findings and limits: Greater blood T cell density accompanied longer overall survival. Appearance in adjacent lung was seen for a median approximately 60 of the top 100 tumor clones.

Germline V gives CDR1 MNHNY, CDR2 SVGAGI (reference sequence). This CDR3 spans 12 amino acids. Assay: immunoSEQ multiplex PCR; the TCRdb copy retains only in-frame clones and omits some. The sample lists around 5,400 clones, 85% seen once, with about 9.1% in the top ten. As regards this clone: The antigen is unknown. One end of the junction is discordant with germline, which a read error may explain.

The sequencing here drew on PBMCs, taken before any cancer treatment. The TCR originated in a woman aged 40-75 years with stage II lung adenocarcinoma. V gene TRBV6-6 combines with J gene TRBJ2-7, with 7 bases that match TRBD1. CDR3 amino acids: CASSEGQAVPQF. In nucleotides, the CDR3 is TGTGCCAGCAGCGAAGGACAGGCCGTGCCCCAATTC.